The clone carrying this T cell receptor (beta chain) turned up a few times. Germline V gene lookup returns CDR1 SNHLY and CDR2 FYNNEI. The CDR3 contains 15 residues. The V and J ends lost 6 bases and 6 bases, in that order; junction bases with no gene match: 5. Attachment of unique molecular identifiers to individual cDNA molecules was performed. TCRdb ran MiXCR on the 5' RACE reads and lists one entry per CDR3 protein. The table includes 100,000 to 150,000 distinct CDR3 sequences, 14% to 15% detected once. The sample belongs to a study of early T cells in non-severe SARS-CoV-2 infection. The specimen was whole blood. The chain links TRBV2 to TRBJ2-1, with 13 bases fitting TRBD2. This TCR came from an adult who was a healthcare worker with PCR-confirmed SARS-CoV-2 infection or an uninfected control (not recorded which). The CDR3 DNA follows: TGTGCCAGCAGAGCGACTAGCGGGGGGCCCAATGAGCAGTTCTTC. Translated, it gives CASRATSGGPNEQFF.